Below, 14 T cell receptor beta chains from the same sample are listed, as sequenced in a study of OX40 agonist ivuxolimab in advanced cancers. Sequencing used immunoSEQ multiplex PCR; TCRdb keeps in-frame clones, though not all of them. The repertoire holds about 83,000 clones, roughly 90% seen once, with 8.5% to 9% in the top ten. The sample in question was CD4+ or CD8+ T cells sorted from blood, obtained in a trial of the OX40 agonist ivuxolimab. Source of these receptors: an adult with an advanced solid tumor such as melanoma, head and neck, liver or kidney cancer.

The rearrangement links TRBV28 to TRBJ1-2; D call uncertain. V was trimmed by 11 bases and J by 2 bases, leaving 15 bases between them. CDR3 length: 13 amino acids. Germline V gene lookup returns CDR1 MDHEN and CDR2 SYDVKM. The CDR3 nucleotides are TGTGCCCACCAAGGGTCGACGAACTATGGCTACACCTTC. As protein: CAHQGSTNYGYTF.

In this sample, this clone turned up once. At the DNA level, this CDR3 is encoded by other sequences in the same sample as well. This chain uses TRBV25-1 with TRBJ1-5, with unresolved D. This CDR3 contains 12 residues. Trimming took 1 base from V and 6 from J, leaving 4 bases between them. Germline CDR1 and CDR2: MGHDK and SYGVNS. This CDR3 reads CASSEWGQPQHF. CDR3 nucleotide sequence: TGTGCCAGCAGTGAATGGGGTCAGCCCCAGCATTTT.

The rearrangement links TRBV6-5 to TRBJ2-2, with D possibly being TRBD1 (6 bases). Germline V gives CDR1 MNHEY, CDR2 SVGAGI. The CDR3 contains 14 residues. V shed 4 bases and J shed 6 bases, with 12 bases lying between them. CDR3 sequence: CASSFLQGAGELFF. CDR3 bases: TGTGCCAGCAGTTTTCTACAGGGAGCCGGGGAGCTGTTTTTT.

The chain combines TRBV27 with TRBJ1-5, with 8 bases aligning to TRBD1. Germline V gene lookup returns CDR1 MNHEY and CDR2 SMNVEV (reference sequence). This CDR3 spans 16 amino acids. The V gene end was trimmed by 3 bases and the J gene end by 6 bases; junction bases not matched to a gene: 10. The CDR3 protein is CASSFSTGEIGQPQHF. In DNA form, the CDR3 reads TGTGCCAGCAGTTTCTCGACAGGGGAAATTGGTCAGCCCCAGCATTTT.

This rearrangement joins TRBV9 to TRBJ2-7, with 7 bases identical to TRBD1. J was trimmed by 2 bases and V by 3 bases; bases with no gene match: 5. CDR1 SGDLS and CDR2 YYNGEE come from the germline V gene. There are 14 residues in the CDR3. This chain's CDR3 is CASSGGQMPYEQYF. The CDR3 nucleotides read TGTGCCAGCAGCGGGGGACAGATGCCCTACGAGCAGTACTTC.

The V gene is TRBV4-1, the J gene TRBJ2-7; unclear D gene. Trimming removed 0 bases from V and 3 bases from J, with 9 bases in between. The CDR3 loop spans 14 amino acids. Per germline, CDR1 MGHRA and CDR2 YSYEKL. CDR3 nucleotides: TGCGCCAGCAGCCAAGAACGGCAGCTCTACGAGCAGTACTTC. This translates into CASSQERQLYEQYF.

J is TRBJ2-7 and V is TRBV10-3; 10 bases line up with TRBD1. Germline assignment: CDR1 ENHRY and CDR2 SYGVKD. Trimming cost V 6 bases and J 3 bases; bases outside gene matches: 2. The CDR3 is made up of 13 amino acids. This chain's CDR3 is CAISGTGDYEQYF. The CDR3 region has the DNA TGTGCCATCAGCGGGACAGGGGACTACGAGCAGTACTTC.

The V gene is TRBV6-5, the J gene TRBJ2-7; 7 positions agree with TRBD2. V lost 0 bases to trimming and J lost 6 bases; unmatched junction nucleotides: 2. The CDR3 covers 13 residues. Germline-derived CDR1 and CDR2 are MNHEY and SVGAGI. CDR3 sequence (DNA): TGTGCCAGCAGTTACTCGAGCGGGGTCGAGCAGTACTTC. It codes for CASSYSSGVEQYF.

The gene calls are TRBV7-9 and TRBJ1-4; the match to TRBD1 covers 9 bases. Germline V gene lookup returns CDR1 SEHNR and CDR2 FQNEAQ (reference sequence). Trimming removed 4 bases from V and 6 bases from J; junction bases left unmatched: 9. This CDR3 is built from 16 residues. CDR3 DNA: TGTGCCAGCAGCTCCGCCGAACAGGGGGCATATGAAAAACTGTTTTTT. This encodes CASSSAEQGAYEKLFF.

The V and J genes are TRBV5-5 and TRBJ2-7; maybe TRBD2 (6 bases). Germline CDR1 reads SGHKS; CDR2 reads YYEKEE (reference sequence). This CDR3 is 14 amino acids long. The V and J ends lost 2 bases and 4 bases respectively, with 13 bases between them. The CDR3 here is CASSFLWSGYEQYF. CDR3 bases: TGTGCCAGCAGCTTTTTATGGAGCGGGTACGAGCAGTACTTC.

The CDR3 nucleotides read TGTGCCACCAGACGGGCCGGGAGCACTGAAGCTTTCTTT. It is translated as CATRRAGSTEAFF. This chain uses TRBV6-4 with TRBJ1-1; D is ambiguous. The CDR3 extends over 13 amino acids. Germline loops: CDR1 MRHNA, CDR2 SNTAGT. The germline V and J ends were trimmed by 10 bases and 4 bases, with 16 bases remaining between them.

The V gene is TRBV7-8, the J gene TRBJ1-1, with D possibly TRBD1 on 6 matching bases. Per germline, CDR1 SGHVS and CDR2 FQNEAQ. The CDR3 length is 15 residues. Trimming cost V 5 bases and J 4 bases, with 17 bases left between them. This CDR3 is CASSPRGGGGTEAFF. CDR3 in DNA: TGTGCCAGCAGCCCGAGGGGGGGAGGTGGCACTGAAGCTTTCTTT. The entire variable domain, with the rest obtained from reference TRBV7-8 and TRBJ1-1, is as follows: GAGVSQSPRYKVAKRGQDVALRCDPISGHVSLFWYQQALGQGPEFLTYFQNEAQLDKSGLPSDRFFAERPEGSVSTLKIQRTQQEDSAVYLCASSPRGGGGTEAFFGQGTRLTVV.

The chain links TRBV4-1 to TRBJ2-5; 10 nucleotides match TRBD2. Germline values: CDR1 MGHRA, CDR2 YSYEKL. The V segment lost 1 base and the J segment 2 bases; nucleotides outside the gene matches: 4. The CDR3 covers 16 residues. The CDR3 region has the DNA TGCGCCAGCAGCCAAGCGCCTAGCGGGGGTCAAGAGACCCAGTACTTC. This gives the protein CASSQAPSGGQETQYF.

Here the CDR3 DNA reads TGTGCCAGCAGCTACTCTATCGGGGAGCAGTACTTC. It codes for CASSYSIGEQYF. J is TRBJ2-7 and V is TRBV9; D gene uncertain. Per the germline V gene, CDR1 is SGDLS and CDR2 is YYNGEE. The CDR3 extends over 12 amino acids. V was pared by 4 bases and J by 7 bases, with 12 bases between.